Below are 25 T cell receptor beta chains sequenced from a single sample in a study of technical replicates of blood from a few donors. Data came from immunoSEQ multiplex PCR; TCRdb stores just in-frame clones and leaves some out. Of 80,000 to 95,000 clones listed, approximately 97% were seen once; the top ten hold under 0.4%. The source material was T cells isolated from PBMCs. These receptors were taken from a human donor in good health.

The chain recombines TRBV6-5 with TRBJ1-1, with TRBD1 matching over 8 bases. Germline trimming cut 7 bases from V and 3 bases from J; bases unmatched to any gene: 4. CDR1 and CDR2 from the germline V gene are MNHEY and SVGAGI. CDR3 length: 13 amino acids. The DNA for the CDR3 is TGTGCCAGCACCAACAGGGGGGACACTGAAGCTTTCTTT. Its translation is CASTNRGDTEAFF.

This chain joins TRBV6-1 and TRBJ2-3; 7 nucleotides align to TRBD2. This CDR3 is 18 amino acids long. J gave up 0 bases and V 3 bases, and 12 bases lay outside the gene matches. Per the germline V gene, CDR1 is MNHNS and CDR2 is SASEGT. As DNA, the CDR3 is TGTGCCAGCAGTGACCCGAGCCTGCTAGCGGCTAGCACAGATACGCAGTATTTT. Amino acid sequence: CASSDPSLLAASTDTQYF.

The V call is TRBV19, the J call TRBJ1-1; D not certain. Germline values: CDR1 LNHDA, CDR2 SQIVND (reference sequence). Trimming took 6 bases from V and 5 from J, leaving 16 bases between them. The CDR3 length is 14 residues. The CDR3 sequence: CASSLVPVNTEAFF. CDR3 in DNA: TGTGCCAGTAGCCTTGTCCCGGTTAATACTGAAGCTTTCTTT.

This clone was recorded once. The CDR3 DNA reads as TGTGCCAGCAGCGGAATAGGGGTTTTTGGAACTGAAGCTTTCTTT. The encoded protein is CASSGIGVFGTEAFF. J is TRBJ1-1 and V is TRBV5-4; weak D call: TRBD1 (5 bases). The germline gives CDR1 SGHNT, CDR2 YYREEE (reference sequence). With 4 bases removed from V and 5 bases from J, the gap between germline ends came to 18 bases. This CDR3 has 15 residues.

This chain connects TRBV20-1 to TRBJ1-3; D ambiguous. The CDR3 has 10 residues. Germline V gene lookup returns CDR1 DFQATT and CDR2 SNEGSKA (reference sequence). Trimming removed 3 bases at V and 8 bases at J, with 5 bases between. The CDR3 region is CSASRDTIYF. CDR3 in DNA: TGCAGTGCTAGTCGGGACACCATATATTTT.

This rearrangement joins TRBV13 to TRBJ1-4; perhaps TRBD1 as D (6 bases). V lost 5 bases and J lost 7, with 17 bases in between. The CDR3 is 15 amino acids. Germline loops: CDR1 PRHDT, CDR2 FYEKMQ (reference sequence). CDR3 loop: CASSVGEQGPEKLFF. CDR3 sequence (DNA): TGTGCCAGCAGCGTTGGAGAACAGGGTCCTGAAAAACTGTTTTTT.

The chain is built from TRBV10-3 and TRBJ2-7, with 10 positions matching TRBD1. CDR1 is ENHRY, CDR2 SYGVKD, per germline. This CDR3 is 14 amino acids long. Trimming at V came to 3 bases and at J to 6 bases, leaving 5 bases not matched to a gene. The CDR3 coding sequence is TGTGCCATCAGTGATGACAGGGGGCGAAGCGAGCAGTACTTC. This translates into CAISDDRGRSEQYF.

This sequence joins TRBV11-2 and TRBJ1-1; 8 bases agree with TRBD1. This CDR3 has 16 amino acids. V gave up 5 bases and J gave up 2 bases; unmatched junction bases: 10. Germline V gene sequence: CDR1 SGHAT, CDR2 FQNNGV. As DNA, the CDR3 is TGTGCCAGCAGCGACAGGGGATCGGGCTTAAACACTGAAGCTTTCTTT. Protein sequence: CASSDRGSGLNTEAFF. The entire variable domain, with the rest obtained from reference TRBV11-2 and TRBJ1-1, is as follows: EAGVAQSPRYKIIEKRQSVAFWCNPISGHATLYWYQQILGQGPKLLIQFQNNGVVDDSQLPKDRFSAERLKGVDSTLKIQPAKLEDSAVYLCASSDRGSGLNTEAFFGQGTRLTVV.

The chain recombines TRBV29-1 with TRBJ2-7, with D possibly TRBD2 on 5 matching bases. The CDR3 loop spans 13 amino acids. Germline CDR1 and CDR2: SQVTM and ANQGSEA. With 1 base removed from V and 5 bases from J, the gap between germline ends came to 12 bases. The CDR3 DNA is TGCAGCGTTGAAGGGCAGAGCGGAAACGAGCAGTACTTC. Amino acid sequence: CSVEGQSGNEQYF.

The chain links TRBV28 to TRBJ2-1, with TRBD2 identical over 10 bases. The CDR3 is 15 residues long. V gave up 5 bases and J gave up 9 bases; unmatched junction bases: 10. Germline values: CDR1 MDHEN, CDR2 SYDVKM. CDR3 DNA: TGTGCCAGCAGTCTCCTAGCGGGAGAAGTAGCTGAGCAGTTCTTC. Amino acid sequence: CASSLLAGEVAEQFF.

The rearrangement links TRBV30 to TRBJ2-7; 12 bases align to TRBD2. This CDR3 has 14 residues. The V gene's germline CDR1 is GTSNPN and CDR2 SVGIG (reference sequence). With V trimmed by 1 base and J by 7 bases, 5 bases remained unmatched. CDR3 DNA: TGTGCCTGGAGTGGACTAGCGGGAGACGGGGAGCAGTACTTC. Protein product: CAWSGLAGDGEQYF. Variable domain in full (rest from reference TRBV30 and TRBJ2-7): SQTIHQWPATLVQPVGSPLSLECTVEGTSNPNLYWYRQAAGRGLQLLFYSVGIGQISSEVPQNLSASRPQDRQFILSSKKLLLSDSGFYLCAWSGLAGDGEQYFGPGTRLTVT.

This clone was seen once. V is TRBV4-1 and J is TRBJ2-7; the D gene is possibly TRBD1 (6 bases). The CDR3 extends over 15 amino acids. V lost 5 bases to trimming and J lost 2 bases, with 16 bases between them. Germline V lookup: CDR1 MGHRA, CDR2 YSYEKL. The CDR3 nucleotides are TGCGCCAGCAGCTCCCCCTGGAACAGGGCCTACGAGCAGTACTTC. This translates into CASSSPWNRAYEQYF.

The V gene is TRBV5-1, the J gene TRBJ2-5, with D perhaps matching TRBD2 (6 bases). CDR3 size: 14 residues. From germline, CDR1 is SGHRS and CDR2 YFSETQ. With 4 bases removed from V and 1 base from J, the gap between germline ends came to 11 bases. The CDR3 loop reads CASSTLTSQETQYF. CDR3 sequence (DNA): TGCGCCAGCAGCACTCTGACTAGCCAAGAGACCCAGTACTTC.

The rearrangement uses TRBV7-6 and TRBJ2-1; 7 bases match TRBD2. V trimming: 3 bases; J trimming: 1 base; junction bases outside the gene matches: 6. Germline lookup yields CDR1 SGHVS and CDR2 FNYEAQ. There are 16 residues in the CDR3. CDR3: CASSFGAGPSYNEQFF. In DNA form, the CDR3 reads TGTGCCAGCAGCTTCGGAGCGGGACCGTCCTACAATGAGCAGTTCTTC.

This chain uses TRBV2 with TRBJ2-1, with a weak D call TRBD2 (6 bases). CDR1 and CDR2 (germline): SNHLY, FYNNEI. The CDR3 spans 15 residues. The V gene lost 2 bases and the J gene lost 6 bases, with 14 bases spanning the gap. The CDR3 DNA reads TGTGCCAGCAGTGAATTTAGGGAGGCTTTCAATGAGCAGTTCTTC. Amino acids: CASSEFREAFNEQFF.

The chain couples TRBV29-1 to TRBJ2-3, with 9 bases aligning to TRBD2. From germline, CDR1 is SQVTM and CDR2 ANQGSEA. The CDR3 is made up of 15 amino acids. V was pared by 5 bases and J by 6 bases, with 12 bases of the junction left unmatched. This CDR3 is CSVSSRLAEGDTQYF. DNA for the CDR3: TGCAGCGTTTCTTCCCGACTAGCGGAGGGGGATACGCAGTATTTT.

The rearrangement uses TRBV5-1 and TRBJ2-4, with D tentatively TRBD2 (5 bases). The CDR3 covers 21 residues. Germline V gene lookup returns CDR1 SGHRS and CDR2 YFSETQ. With 2 bases removed from V and 0 bases from J, the gap between germline ends came to 27 bases. Here the CDR3 reads CASSLGSGLTAGVIAKNIQYF. The CDR3 region has the DNA TGCGCCAGCAGCTTAGGTTCGGGGTTAACAGCCGGGGTAATAGCCAAAAACATTCAGTACTTC.

DNA for the CDR3: TGTGCCAGTAGTATAAAAGCGGTGGGAAGCACAGATACGCAGTATTTT. Its protein product is CASSIKAVGSTDTQYF. This chain uses TRBV19 with TRBJ2-3; weak D call: TRBD2 (5 bases). Between the trimmed V and J ends, which lost 2 bases and 0 bases, there was a span of 12 bases. This CDR3 has 16 residues. The germline V gene has CDR1 LNHDA and CDR2 SQIVND (reference sequence). The full variable domain, rest sourced from reference TRBV19 and TRBJ2-3, is DGGITQSPKYLFRKEGQNVTLSCEQNLNHDAMYWYRQDPGQGLRLIYYSQIVNDFQKGDIAEGYSVSREKKESFPLTVTSAQKNPTAFYLCASSIKAVGSTDTQYFGPGTRLTVL.

The J gene is TRBJ2-3, the V gene TRBV13, with 11 bases matching TRBD2. Trimming at V came to 4 bases and at J to 5 bases, leaving 8 bases not matched to a gene. From germline, CDR1 is PRHDT and CDR2 FYEKMQ (reference sequence). This CDR3 is built from 16 residues. The CDR3 reads CASSYLLAGVGDTQYF. The CDR3 nucleotides read TGTGCCAGCAGCTACCTACTAGCGGGAGTGGGAGATACGCAGTATTTT.

This chain connects TRBV11-2 to TRBJ2-1; D gene ambiguous. V was shortened by 4 bases and J by 1 base, with 11 bases between the two germline ends. Germline CDR1 is SGHAT and CDR2 is FQNNGV. The length of the CDR3 is 15 residues. CDR3 in amino acids: CASSSYTESYNEQFF. In DNA, the CDR3 is TGTGCCAGCAGCTCTTATACTGAATCCTACAATGAGCAGTTCTTC.

The chain links TRBV9 to TRBJ2-7; D call uncertain. The germline V gene has CDR1 SGDLS and CDR2 YYNGEE. The CDR3 extends over 14 amino acids. Trimming removed 0 bases from V and 3 bases from J, with 10 bases in between. For the CDR3, the DNA is TGTGCCAGCAGCGTAGGTATCAACAGCTACGAGCAGTACTTC. It is translated as CASSVGINSYEQYF.

The V call is TRBV6-4, the J call TRBJ2-1, with D perhaps TRBD1 (6 bases). CDR3 size: 15 residues. Between the trimmed V and J ends, which lost 2 bases and 2 bases, there was a span of 10 bases. In germline, CDR1 is MRHNA, CDR2 SNTAGT. CDR3 DNA sequence: TGTGCCAGCAGTGACGAGTGGGGGCCCTACAATGAGCAGTTCTTC. This codes for CASSDEWGPYNEQFF.

V usage is TRBV4-1 and J usage is TRBJ2-5; 10 bases map to TRBD1. The CDR3 runs to 15 residues. Germline assignment: CDR1 MGHRA and CDR2 YSYEKL. V trimming: 4 bases; J trimming: 5 bases; junction bases outside the gene matches: 7. In nucleotides, the CDR3 is TGCGCCAGCAGCCTCCGGGACAGGGGCACCGAGACCCAGTACTTC. Amino acid sequence: CASSLRDRGTETQYF.

The chain has TRBV19 and TRBJ2-3; no reliable D call. This CDR3 contains 13 residues. Germline V gene sequence: CDR1 LNHDA, CDR2 SQIVND (reference sequence). Trimming took off 6 bases at V and 4 bases at J, with 11 bases between the two ends. The CDR3 reads CASSQTVPDTQYF. CDR3 nucleotides: TGTGCCAGTAGCCAAACAGTGCCAGATACGCAGTATTTT.

CDR3 in DNA: TGTGCCAGCACCCCCCCGGGGAATAGCAATCAGCCCCAGCATTTT. Its protein product is CASTPPGNSNQPQHF. This sequence joins TRBV28 and TRBJ1-5; D call uncertain. CDR3 length: 15 residues. V lost 7 bases, J lost 0 bases, and 13 bases lay in between. The germline V gene has CDR1 MDHEN and CDR2 SYDVKM.